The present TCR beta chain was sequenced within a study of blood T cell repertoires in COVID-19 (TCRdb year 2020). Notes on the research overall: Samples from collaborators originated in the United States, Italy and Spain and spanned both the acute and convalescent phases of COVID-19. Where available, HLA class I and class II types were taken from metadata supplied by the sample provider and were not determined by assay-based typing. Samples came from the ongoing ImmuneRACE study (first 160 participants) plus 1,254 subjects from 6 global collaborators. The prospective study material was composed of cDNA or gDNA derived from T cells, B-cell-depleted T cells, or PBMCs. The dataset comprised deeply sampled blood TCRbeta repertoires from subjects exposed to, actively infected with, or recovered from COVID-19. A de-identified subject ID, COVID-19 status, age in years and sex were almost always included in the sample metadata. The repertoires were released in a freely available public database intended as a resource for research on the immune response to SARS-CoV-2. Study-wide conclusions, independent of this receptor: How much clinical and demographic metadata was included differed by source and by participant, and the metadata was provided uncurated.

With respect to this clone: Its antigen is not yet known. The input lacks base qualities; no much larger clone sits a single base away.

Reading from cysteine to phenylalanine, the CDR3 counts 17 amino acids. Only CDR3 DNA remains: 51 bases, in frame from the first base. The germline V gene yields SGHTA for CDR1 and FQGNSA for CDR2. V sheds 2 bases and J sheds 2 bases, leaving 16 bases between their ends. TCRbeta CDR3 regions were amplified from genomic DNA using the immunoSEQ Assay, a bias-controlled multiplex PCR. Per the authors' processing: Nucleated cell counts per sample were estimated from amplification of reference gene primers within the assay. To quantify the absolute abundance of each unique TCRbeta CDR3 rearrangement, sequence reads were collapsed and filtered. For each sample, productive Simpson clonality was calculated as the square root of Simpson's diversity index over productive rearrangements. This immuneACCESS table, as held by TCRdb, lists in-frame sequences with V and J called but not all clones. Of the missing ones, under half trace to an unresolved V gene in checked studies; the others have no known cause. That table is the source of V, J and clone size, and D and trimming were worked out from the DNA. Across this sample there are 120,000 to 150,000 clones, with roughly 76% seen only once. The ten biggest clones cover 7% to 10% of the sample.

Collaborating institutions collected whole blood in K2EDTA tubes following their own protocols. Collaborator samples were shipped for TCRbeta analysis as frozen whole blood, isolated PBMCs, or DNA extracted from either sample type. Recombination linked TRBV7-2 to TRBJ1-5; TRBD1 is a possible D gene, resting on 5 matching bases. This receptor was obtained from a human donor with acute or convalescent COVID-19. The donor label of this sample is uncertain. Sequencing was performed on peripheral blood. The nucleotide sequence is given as TGTGCCAGCAGCTTATGGGGCGGGGGGTTCGGCAATCAGCCCCAGCATTTT. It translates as CASSLWGGGFGNQPQHF.